The 29 T cell receptor beta chains below come from one sample, sequenced in a study of blood T cell repertoires in COVID-19. The method was immunoSEQ multiplex PCR; TCRdb's version includes in-frame clones alone and lacks a portion of them. This table has approximately 130,000 clones, roughly 79% appearing once. Sequenced: peripheral blood. These TCRs come from a man older than 75 with acute or convalescent COVID-19.

The V call is TRBV5-1, the J call TRBJ2-1, with D tentatively TRBD1 (5 bases). Between the trimmed V and J ends, which lost 4 bases and 8 bases, there was a span of 16 bases. CDR3 length equals 14 residues. Germline values: CDR1 SGHRS, CDR2 YFSETQ. CDR3 protein: CASSKGPFRDEQFF. CDR3 coding DNA: TGCGCCAGCAGCAAGGGGCCCTTTAGGGATGAGCAGTTCTTC.

The chain joins TRBV11-2 to TRBJ2-7; 10 positions match TRBD1. The V gene's germline CDR1 is SGHAT and CDR2 FQNNGV. The CDR3 sequence is 13 residues long. Trimming at V came to 5 bases and at J to 6 bases, leaving 4 bases not matched to a gene. The CDR3 region is CASSRDRGPEQYF. DNA for the CDR3: TGTGCCAGCAGCCGAGACAGGGGGCCCGAGCAGTACTTC.

CDR3 in amino acids: CASSRRGSTYEQYF. DNA for the CDR3: TGTGCCAGCAGTCGAAGGGGCTCAACCTACGAGCAGTACTTC. The rearrangement joins TRBV6-2 or TRBV6-3 to TRBJ2-7; D may be TRBD1 (5 bases). Per germline, CDR1 MNHEY and CDR2 SVGEGT. The V end was cut by 5 bases, the J end by 2 bases, with 13 bases between. The CDR3 sequence is 14 residues long.

CDR3 protein: CASSETGSGTQYF. CDR3 nucleotides: TGCGCCAGCAGCGAGACAGGGTCGGGGACCCAGTACTTC. The chain links TRBV5-1 to TRBJ2-5; 7 bases align to TRBD1. V was clipped by 4 bases and J by 7 bases; unmatched bases: 7. Germline V gene lookup returns CDR1 SGHRS and CDR2 YFSETQ. CDR3 length: 13 amino acids.

The rearrangement links TRBV28 to TRBJ1-5; no clear D gene. Germline CDR1 MDHEN, CDR2 SYDVKM. V was cut by 3 bases and J by 3 bases, with 12 bases left in between. The CDR3 runs 15 residues. The CDR3 nucleotides read TGTGCCAGCAGTTTGGGCAGTGAATACAATCAGCCCCAGCATTTT. This sequence encodes CASSLGSEYNQPQHF.

This clone was counted between two and nine times. The rearrangement uses TRBV18 and TRBJ1-6; 7 nucleotides agree with TRBD1. CDR3 length equals 15 residues. After removal of 2 bases from V and 7 bases from J, the junction contained 5 bases not matched to a gene. CDR1 is KGHSH, CDR2 LQKENI, per germline. The CDR3 region has the DNA TGTGCCAGCTCACCAACGGGACAGAGAAATTCACCCCTCCACTTT. Amino acid sequence: CASSPTGQRNSPLHF.

The CDR3 reads CASSSRNSGNTIYF. CDR3 DNA: TGTGCCAGCTCATCCAGAAATTCTGGAAACACCATATATTTT. The chain has TRBV18 and TRBJ1-3; no clear D. Trimming took 5 bases from V and 1 from J, leaving 9 bases between them. Germline CDR1 is KGHSH and CDR2 is LQKENI. The CDR3 runs 14 residues.

The chain links TRBV5-1 to TRBJ2-1; D gene ambiguous. With 1 base removed from V and 0 bases from J, the gap between germline ends came to 11 bases. Germline CDR1 and CDR2: SGHRS and YFSETQ. The CDR3 totals 16 residues. DNA of the CDR3: TGCGCCAGCAGCTTGAGTCCGGTGAGCTCCTACAATGAGCAGTTCTTC. Amino acids: CASSLSPVSSYNEQFF.

This clone was counted a few times. The rearrangement uses TRBV7-9 and TRBJ2-7, with D tentatively TRBD2 (5 bases). Germline-derived CDR1 and CDR2 are SEHNR and FQNEAQ (reference sequence). The CDR3 spans 13 residues. The germline V and J ends were trimmed by 4 bases and 1 base, with 8 bases remaining between them. This CDR3 is CASSSTGSYEQYF. The CDR3 DNA sequence: TGTGCCAGCAGCTCCACGGGGTCCTACGAGCAGTACTTC.

The chain recombines TRBV7-9 with TRBJ2-5; D gene ambiguous. The CDR3 loop spans 14 amino acids. Trimming left V 1 base short and J 1 base short, with 7 bases between. Germline V gives CDR1 SEHNR, CDR2 FQNEAQ (reference sequence). The CDR3 DNA follows: TGTGCCAGCAGCTTAGAACATTTCCAAGAGACCCAGTACTTC. Encoded protein: CASSLEHFQETQYF.

The V call is TRBV25-1, the J call TRBJ1-4; unclear D gene. V lost 3 bases to trimming and J lost 0 bases, with 5 bases between them. This CDR3 has 14 amino acids. Germline CDR1 MGHDK, CDR2 SYGVNS. The CDR3 loop reads CASSERATNEKLFF. For the CDR3, the DNA is TGTGCCAGCAGTGAGCGGGCAACTAATGAAAAACTGTTTTTT.

V usage is TRBV29-1 and J usage is TRBJ1-4; D ambiguous. Germline lookup yields CDR1 SQVTM and CDR2 ANQGSEA. This CDR3 has 14 amino acids. The V end was cut by 1 base, the J end by 8 bases, with 14 bases between. CDR3 residues: CSVEGPGGGEKLFF. Here the CDR3 DNA reads TGCAGCGTTGAAGGGCCGGGTGGTGGCGAAAAACTGTTTTTT.

This chain uses TRBV7-9 with TRBJ2-7; 7 bases are shared with TRBD1. This CDR3 has 16 amino acids. Germline assignment: CDR1 SEHNR and CDR2 FQNEAQ (reference sequence). The junction had 11 bases not matched to a gene; V was cut back by 6 bases and J by 0 bases. This CDR3 is CASRTSGTDSSYEQYF. CDR3 DNA sequence: TGTGCCAGCAGGACATCCGGGACAGACAGCTCCTACGAGCAGTACTTC.

The genes are TRBV2 and TRBJ2-3, with TRBD2 as a possible D gene (5 bases). The V gene's germline CDR1 is SNHLY and CDR2 FYNNEI. The CDR3 length is 13 residues. V dropped 6 bases and J dropped 3 bases, with 10 bases sitting between them. CDR3 coding DNA: TGTGCCAGCAGGGCCGGGATGACAGATACGCAGTATTTT. This codes for CASRAGMTDTQYF.

This clone was detected only a few times. This chain joins TRBV5-4 and TRBJ2-7, with 10 bases that match TRBD1. V was clipped by 4 bases and J by 4 bases; unmatched bases: 8. This CDR3 region has 15 residues. Per the germline V gene, CDR1 is SGHNT and CDR2 is YYREEE (reference sequence). CDR3 in amino acids: CASSSRTGGHYEQYF. Here the CDR3 DNA reads TGTGCCAGCAGCAGCAGGACAGGGGGGCATTACGAGCAGTACTTC.

This rearrangement joins TRBV28 to TRBJ2-3; possible D gene TRBD2, 5 bases. Germline V gene data show CDR1 as MDHEN and CDR2 as SYDVKM. This CDR3 comprises 14 residues. Trimming stripped 1 base from V and 1 base from J, with 6 bases between. CDR3 in DNA: TGTGCCAGCAGTTTATCCGGGGGCACAGATACGCAGTATTTT. Its protein product is CASSLSGGTDTQYF.

The V gene is TRBV15, the J gene TRBJ2-3; 8 bases are shared with TRBD2. Losses at the gene ends were 1 base for V and 2 bases for J; bases not matched to a gene: 5. CDR3 length: 16 amino acids. CDR1 is LNHNV, CDR2 YYDKDF, per germline (reference sequence). CDR3 protein: CATSRGNGGVTDTQYF. CDR3 DNA: TGTGCCACCAGCAGAGGGAACGGGGGGGTCACAGATACGCAGTATTTT.

The V gene is TRBV7-3, the J gene TRBJ2-7, with a tentative D call TRBD1 (6 bases). Germline CDR1 is SGHTA and CDR2 is FQGTGA. The CDR3 has 14 amino acids. V gave up 3 bases and J gave up 2 bases, with 11 bases separating them. The CDR3 sequence: CASSFPGDPYEQYF. The DNA of the CDR3 is TGTGCCAGCAGCTTCCCAGGGGACCCCTACGAGCAGTACTTC.

V gene TRBV7-6 combines with J gene TRBJ2-1; TRBD2 is a possible D gene (6 bases). Germline V CDR1 and CDR2: SGHVS, FNYEAQ. V dropped 3 bases and J dropped 7 bases, with 19 bases sitting between them. This CDR3 region has 16 residues. CDR3 in DNA: TGTGCCAGCAGCTTTCGTCTAGCGAGGTTTGGGAATGAGCAGTTCTTC. This translates into CASSFRLARFGNEQFF. The full variable domain, its missing parts supplied by reference TRBV7-6 and TRBJ2-1, is GAGVSQSPRYKVTKRGQDVALRCDPISGHVSLYWYRQALGQGPEFLTYFNYEAQQDKSGLPNDRFSAERPEGSISTLTIQRTEQRDSAMYRCASSFRLARFGNEQFFGPGTRLTVL.

The chain uses TRBV7-3 and TRBJ2-3; D perhaps matches TRBD1 (5 bases). Trimming pared 5 bases from V and 2 bases from J, leaving 11 bases between. Germline V lookup: CDR1 SGHTA, CDR2 FQGTGA. This CDR3 has 14 amino acids. The CDR3 is CASSPDSNTDTQYF. CDR3 coding DNA: TGTGCCAGCAGCCCCGACAGTAACACAGATACGCAGTATTTT.

In nucleotides, the CDR3 is TGTGCCAGTATGGATCCCGGGACAGGGGGTGAAAAACTGTTTTTT. Translation: CASMDPGTGGEKLFF. V usage is TRBV19 and J usage is TRBJ1-4, with 11 bases lining up with TRBD1. V shed 7 bases and J 7 bases; nucleotides not matched to a gene: 8. CDR1 and CDR2 from the germline V gene are LNHDA and SQIVND (reference sequence). The CDR3 runs 15 residues. The complete variable domain, with remaining parts taken from reference TRBV19 and TRBJ1-4, reads DGGITQSPKYLFRKEGQNVTLSCEQNLNHDAMYWYRQDPGQGLRLIYYSQIVNDFQKGDIAEGYSVSREKKESFPLTVTSAQKNPTAFYLCASMDPGTGGEKLFFGSGTQLSVL.

CDR3 in amino acids: CASSGRLAGGRETQYF. The CDR3 DNA sequence: TGTGCCAGCAGCGGCAGACTAGCGGGGGGGCGTGAGACCCAGTACTTC. The chain recombines TRBV5-6 with TRBJ2-5, with 14 nucleotides matching TRBD2. Germline CDR1 reads SGHDT; CDR2 reads YYEEEE. V shed 4 bases, J shed 5 bases, and the junction held 7 bases outside the gene matches. The CDR3 has 16 residues.

The chain couples TRBV5-1 to TRBJ2-1, with TRBD2 identical over 9 bases. There are 16 residues in the CDR3. Germline V lookup: CDR1 SGHRS, CDR2 YFSETQ. V was clipped by 3 bases and J by 8 bases; unmatched bases: 12. CDR3 amino acids: CASSSSTGGGAYEQFF. Written as DNA, the CDR3 is TGCGCCAGCAGCTCCTCAACGGGCGGGGGGGCCTATGAGCAGTTCTTC.

To note about this clone: Relative to the germline gene, one junction end is altered; a read error may explain this. The J gene is TRBJ1-2, the V gene TRBV9; possibly TRBD1 for D (5 bases). Germline CDR1 is SGDLS and CDR2 is YYNGEE. CDR3 size: 15 residues. The CDR3, as DNA: TGTACCAGCAGCGTAGGGCCCGCGGGGGGGAGTGGCTACACCTTC. This sequence encodes CTSSVGPAGGSGYTF.

This clone was seen more than once but under ten times. The chain is built from TRBV18 and TRBJ2-5; weak D call: TRBD1 (7 bases). There are 15 residues in the CDR3. In germline, CDR1 is KGHSH, CDR2 LQKENI. The V gene lost 1 base and the J gene lost 2 bases, with 11 bases spanning the gap. This chain's CDR3 is CASSPRRDSQETQYF. CDR3 coding DNA: TGTGCCAGCTCACCACGGCGGGACAGTCAAGAGACCCAGTACTTC.

Worth noting for this clone: A junction boundary mismatches the germline segment, possibly from a read error. The chain combines TRBV6-5 with TRBJ1-1; 9 positions agree with TRBD1. CDR3 size: 16 residues. Germline loops: CDR1 MNHEY, CDR2 SVGAGI. The CDR3 is CASSLRTGDMNAEAFF. The CDR3 coding sequence is TGTGCCAGCAGTTTGAGGACAGGGGATATGAACGCTGAAGCTTTCTTT.

This chain connects TRBV2 to TRBJ2-1, with TRBD2 matching over 14 bases. Germline V gene data show CDR1 as SNHLY and CDR2 as FYNNEI. The J segment lost 5 bases and the V segment lost 3 bases, leaving 0 bases of the junction unmatched. The CDR3 has 15 residues. CDR3 amino acids: CASSETSGGDNEQFF. CDR3 coding DNA: TGTGCCAGCAGTGAGACTAGCGGGGGGGACAATGAGCAGTTCTTC.

At least ten counts were recorded for this clone. The rearrangement uses TRBV2 and TRBJ1-3; tentatively, D is TRBD1 (6 bases). V was shortened by 6 bases and J by 4 bases, with 19 bases between the two germline ends. This CDR3 comprises 16 residues. Germline V lookup: CDR1 SNHLY, CDR2 FYNNEI. CDR3 nucleotide sequence: TGTGCCAGCAGCCGGGACACTAAGGGAAGGGGAAACACCATATATTTT. Its protein is CASSRDTKGRGNTIYF.

This clone appeared a single time. Distinct nucleotide sequences in the sample also encode this CDR3. The V and J genes are TRBV6-5 and TRBJ1-5, with 9 positions matching TRBD1. This CDR3 has 15 amino acids. CDR1 and CDR2 from the germline V gene are MNHEY and SVGAGI. With 6 bases clipped from V and 0 bases from J, the junction kept 3 bases outside the gene matches. The CDR3 DNA sequence: TGTGCCAGCAGCCGGACAGGGGATAGCAATCAGCCCCAGCATTTT. It codes for CASSRTGDSNQPQHF.